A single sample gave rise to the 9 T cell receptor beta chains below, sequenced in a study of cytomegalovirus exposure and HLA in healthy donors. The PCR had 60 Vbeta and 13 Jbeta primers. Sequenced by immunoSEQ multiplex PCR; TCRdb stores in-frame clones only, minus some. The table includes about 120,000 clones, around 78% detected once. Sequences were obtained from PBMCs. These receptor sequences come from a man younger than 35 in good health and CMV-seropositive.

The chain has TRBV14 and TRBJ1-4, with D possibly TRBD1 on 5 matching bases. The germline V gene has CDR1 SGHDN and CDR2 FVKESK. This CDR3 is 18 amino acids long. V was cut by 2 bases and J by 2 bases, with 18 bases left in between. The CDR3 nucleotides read TGTGCCAGCAGCCAACTGTCTGGACAATCGTGGACTAATGAAAAACTGTTTTTT. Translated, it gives CASSQLSGQSWTNEKLFF.

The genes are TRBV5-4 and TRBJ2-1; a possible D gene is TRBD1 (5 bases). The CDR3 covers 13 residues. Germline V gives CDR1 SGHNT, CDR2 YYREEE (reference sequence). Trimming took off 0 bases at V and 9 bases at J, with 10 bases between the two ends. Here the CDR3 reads CASSLDRSGEQFF. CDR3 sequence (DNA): TGTGCCAGCAGCTTGGACAGGTCCGGTGAGCAGTTCTTC.

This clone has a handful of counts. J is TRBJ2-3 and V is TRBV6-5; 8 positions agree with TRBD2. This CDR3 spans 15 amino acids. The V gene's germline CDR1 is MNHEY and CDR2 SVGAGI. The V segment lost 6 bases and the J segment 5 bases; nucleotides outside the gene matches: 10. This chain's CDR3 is CASSLGAGAGDTQYF. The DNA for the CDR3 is TGTGCCAGCAGCCTGGGAGCGGGGGCGGGAGATACGCAGTATTTT.

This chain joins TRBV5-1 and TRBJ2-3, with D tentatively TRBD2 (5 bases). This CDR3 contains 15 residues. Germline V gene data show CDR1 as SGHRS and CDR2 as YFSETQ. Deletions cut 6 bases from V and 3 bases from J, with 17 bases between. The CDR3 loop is CASKLGVATTDTQYF. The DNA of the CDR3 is TGCGCCAGCAAACTTGGGGTAGCGACTACAGATACGCAGTATTTT.

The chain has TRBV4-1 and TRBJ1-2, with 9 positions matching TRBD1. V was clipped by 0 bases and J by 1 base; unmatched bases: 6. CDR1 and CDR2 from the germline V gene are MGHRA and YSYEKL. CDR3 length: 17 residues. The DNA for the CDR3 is TGCGCCAGCAGCCAAGATCCCGTGACAGGGGGTAACTATGGCTACACCTTC. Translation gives CASSQDPVTGGNYGYTF.

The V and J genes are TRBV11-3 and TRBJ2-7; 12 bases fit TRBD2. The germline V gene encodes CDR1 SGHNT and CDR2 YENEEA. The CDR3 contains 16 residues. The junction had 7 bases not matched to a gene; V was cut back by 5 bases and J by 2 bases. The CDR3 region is CASSPPPSGGAYEQYF. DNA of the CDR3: TGTGCCAGCAGCCCCCCCCCTAGCGGGGGGGCCTACGAGCAGTACTTC.

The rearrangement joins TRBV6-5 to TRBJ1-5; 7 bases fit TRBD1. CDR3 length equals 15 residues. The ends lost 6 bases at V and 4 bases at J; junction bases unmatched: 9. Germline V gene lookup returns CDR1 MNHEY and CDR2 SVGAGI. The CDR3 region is CASRSMGQLNQPQHF. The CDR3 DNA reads TGTGCCAGCAGATCTATGGGACAGTTAAATCAGCCCCAGCATTTT.

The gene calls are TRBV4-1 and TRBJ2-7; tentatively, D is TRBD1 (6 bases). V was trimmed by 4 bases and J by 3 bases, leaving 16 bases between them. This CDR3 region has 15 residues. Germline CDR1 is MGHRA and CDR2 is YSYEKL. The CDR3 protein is CASSLLPGQHYEQYF. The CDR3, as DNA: TGCGCCAGCAGCCTCCTTCCCGGACAGCACTACGAGCAGTACTTC.

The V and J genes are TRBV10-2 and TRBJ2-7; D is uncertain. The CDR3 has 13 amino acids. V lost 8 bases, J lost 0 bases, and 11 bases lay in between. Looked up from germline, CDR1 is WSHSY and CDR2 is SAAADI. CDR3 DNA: TGCGCCAGCCATGTCACTGGCTCCTACGAGCAGTACTTC. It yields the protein CASHVTGSYEQYF.